This T cell receptor beta chain was identified in a study of post-analysis software for immune sequencing data. At the level of the study: Disease trajectories encompassed relapsing-remitting, secondary progressive and progressive-relapsing multiple sclerosis. Study-level points and caveats: Under the F measure, samples that were prepared in one batch clustered strongly together. Five or six TRBV segments were significantly more frequent in patients than in controls. TRBV5-6, TRBV5-1 and TRBV20-1 were among these segments.

A note on this clonotype: Its antigen is not identified.

The TCR beta cDNA libraries carried unique molecular identifiers. Via MiXCR, TCRdb re-called the PCR reads, giving one row per CDR3 protein. The sample has hundreds of thousands of distinct CDR3 sequences; 59% are singletons. CDR1 and CDR2 (germline): MGHRA, YSYEKL. The CDR3 extends over 13 amino acids. V lost 4 bases, J lost 11 bases, and 8 bases stayed unmatched. The sequence was obtained from a girl aged 2 to 9 with multiple sclerosis. Sequencing used blood. This chain uses TRBV4-1 with TRBJ1-1; 9 bases are shared with TRBD1. CDR3 in DNA: TGCGCCAGCAGCCCACAAACAGGGGGCTATGCTTTCTTT. This encodes CASSPQTGGYAFF.